One and the same sample provided the 20 T cell receptor beta chains below, sequenced in a study of CD8 T cells in ankylosing spondylitis. TCRdb processed the 5' RACE reads anew with MiXCR; each CDR3 protein has one entry. The profile shows roughly 180,000 distinct CDR3 sequences, 9.5% to 15% of them singletons. Sequencing used blood, either unsorted or a sorted T cell fraction (not recorded which). The receptor source for this set is a male donor with ankylosing spondylitis or in good health (not recorded which).

This clonotype has only a few counts. CDR3 sequence (DNA): TGTGCCAGCAGTGAAGACCAGGGGGTTGACTATGGCTACACCTTC. This translates into CASSEDQGVDYGYTF. The V call is TRBV6-1, the J call TRBJ1-2, with 7 positions matching TRBD1. The V segment lost 1 base and the J segment 3 bases; nucleotides outside the gene matches: 5. This CDR3 has 15 amino acids. Germline CDR1 reads MNHNS; CDR2 reads SASEGT.

CDR3: CASSLLQGRNTQYF. As DNA, the CDR3 is TGTGCCAGCAGCTTATTACAGGGAAGGAATACGCAGTATTTT. The chain carries TRBV11-2 and TRBJ2-3; D may be TRBD1 (6 bases). This CDR3 is 14 amino acids long. CDR1 SGHAT and CDR2 FQNNGV come from the germline V gene. V was trimmed by 2 bases and J by 7 bases, leaving 13 bases between them. The complete variable domain, with remaining parts taken from reference TRBV11-2 and TRBJ2-3, reads EAGVAQSPRYKIIEKRQSVAFWCNPISGHATLYWYQQILGQGPKLLIQFQNNGVVDDSQLPKDRFSAERLKGVDSTLKIQPAKLEDSAVYLCASSLLQGRNTQYFGPGTRLTVL.

There are a few counts of this clonotype. V and J are TRBV7-9 and TRBJ2-7; no clear D gene. The length of the CDR3 is 12 residues. Trimming removed 5 bases at V and 5 bases at J, with 10 bases between. Per the germline V gene, CDR1 is SEHNR and CDR2 is FQNEAQ (reference sequence). DNA for the CDR3: TGTGCCAGCAGCCCAAGTTTCCACGAGCAGTACTTC. Its protein is CASSPSFHEQYF.

The rearrangement joins TRBV4-1 to TRBJ2-2; 11 bases fit TRBD2. From germline, CDR1 is MGHRA and CDR2 YSYEKL. The CDR3 length is 18 residues. V was clipped by 1 base and J by 5 bases; unmatched bases: 9. The CDR3 reads CASSQVMVAGGQTGELFF. The CDR3 DNA is TGCGCCAGCAGCCAAGTGATGGTAGCGGGGGGGCAAACCGGGGAGCTGTTTTTT.

This clonotype was observed a handful of times. V is TRBV12-3 or TRBV12-4 and J is TRBJ1-2; 11 bases are a match to TRBD1. The CDR3 covers 14 residues. J was trimmed by 4 bases and V by 5 bases; bases with no gene match: 3. Here the CDR3 reads CASSRTGGGYGYTF. The CDR3 coding sequence is TGTGCCAGCAGTCGGACAGGGGGCGGCTATGGCTACACCTTC.

V gene TRBV5-5 combines with J gene TRBJ2-7; D is perhaps TRBD1 (6 bases). Looked up from germline, CDR1 is SGHKS and CDR2 is YYEKEE (reference sequence). This CDR3 spans 16 amino acids. Trimming shortened V by 3 bases and J by 0 bases, and 16 bases separated the two germline ends. In DNA form, the CDR3 reads TGTGCCAGCAGCTGGATACAGGGAACCAGCTCCTACGAGCAGTACTTC. Amino acids: CASSWIQGTSSYEQYF.

V is TRBV5-6 and J is TRBJ2-7, with unresolved D. This CDR3 is 11 amino acids long. The V and J ends lost 0 bases and 12 bases respectively, with 10 bases between them. CDR1 SGHDT and CDR2 YYEEEE come from the germline V gene. The CDR3 reads CASSLGWESYF. CDR3 sequence (DNA): TGTGCCAGCAGCTTGGGATGGGAATCGTACTTC.

This clonotype was seen only a few times. The gene calls are TRBV29-1 and TRBJ2-7; D unclear. In germline, CDR1 is SQVTM, CDR2 ANQGSEA. The length of the CDR3 is 13 residues. Trimming pared 6 bases from V and 3 bases from J, leaving 15 bases between. The CDR3 DNA reads as TGCAGCGTGCTAGACTTATCCCACTACGAGCAGTACTTC. As protein: CSVLDLSHYEQYF.

The CDR3 reads CASRQTSTNEKLFF. The CDR3 nucleotides read TGTGCCAGCAGGCAAACCTCAACTAATGAAAAACTGTTTTTT. The genes are TRBV2 and TRBJ1-4; D is unclear. The V and J ends lost 6 bases and 0 bases respectively, with 8 bases between them. The length of the CDR3 is 14 residues. Germline assignment: CDR1 SNHLY and CDR2 FYNNEI.

The V and J genes are TRBV20-1 and TRBJ2-1; no definite D call. Germline V gives CDR1 DFQATT, CDR2 SNEGSKA (reference sequence). The V and J ends lost 0 bases and 9 bases respectively, with 12 bases between them. This CDR3 region has 13 residues. The CDR3 region is CSARDRLTTEQFF. The DNA of the CDR3 is TGCAGTGCTAGAGACCGACTCACGACTGAGCAGTTCTTC.

This clonotype was seen only a few times. The CDR3: CASSFTGVLLNTGELFF. The CDR3 region has the DNA TGCGCCAGCAGCTTTACAGGGGTCCTACTGAACACCGGGGAGCTGTTTTTT. The chain links TRBV5-1 to TRBJ2-2; 7 nucleotides align to TRBD1. There are 17 residues in the CDR3. With 2 bases clipped from V and 1 base from J, the junction kept 8 bases outside the gene matches. The germline V gene encodes CDR1 SGHRS and CDR2 YFSETQ.

This clonotype was counted at least ten times. The V and J genes are TRBV7-8 and TRBJ2-2; D could derive from TRBD1 or TRBD2 (5 bases each). The CDR3 extends over 14 amino acids. Germline V gives CDR1 SGHVS, CDR2 FQNEAQ. Trimming stripped 5 bases from V and 8 bases from J, with 15 bases between. The CDR3, as DNA: TGTGCCAGCAGCCTGGGGACCTACGAAGGGGAGCTGTTTTTT. Translation gives CASSLGTYEGELFF.

The J gene is TRBJ2-1, the V gene TRBV5-4; D gene unclear. The germline CDR1 and CDR2 sequences are SGHNT and YYREEE (reference sequence). V gave up 4 bases and J gave up 7 bases, with 12 bases separating them. The CDR3 is 13 amino acids. The CDR3 DNA sequence: TGTGCCAGCAGCATAGAGGTCCCAAATGAGCAGTTCTTC. It translates to CASSIEVPNEQFF.

This clonotype was seen more than once but under ten times. The chain has TRBV9 and TRBJ2-3, with D perhaps matching TRBD2 (6 bases). Germline V gene data show CDR1 as SGDLS and CDR2 as YYNGEE. V gave up 0 bases and J gave up 5 bases, with 10 bases separating them. The CDR3 loop spans 14 amino acids. In DNA form, the CDR3 reads TGTGCCAGCAGCGTAGGGATGGGAGGAGATACGCAGTATTTT. Translation gives CASSVGMGGDTQYF.

This clonotype was seen a handful of times. This chain connects TRBV5-6 to TRBJ2-7; TRBD2 is a possible D gene (5 bases). The CDR3 runs 12 residues. V dropped 0 bases and J dropped 7 bases, with 8 bases sitting between them. The germline V gene has CDR1 SGHDT and CDR2 YYEEEE. The CDR3 DNA sequence: TGTGCCAGCAGCTTGGGGGAGAGTGAGCAGTACTTC. It yields the protein CASSLGESEQYF. Full variable domain (outside the CDR3, taken from reference TRBV5-6 and TRBJ2-7): DAGVTQSPTHLIKTRGQQVTLRCSPKSGHDTVSWYQQALGQGPQFIFQYYEEEERQRGNFPDRFSGHQFPNYSSELNVNALLLGDSALYLCASSLGESEQYFGPGTRLTVT.

The V gene is TRBV4-1, the J gene TRBJ1-1; the D gene is possibly TRBD1 (5 bases). This CDR3 is 15 amino acids long. V lost 3 bases, J lost 2 bases, and 13 bases lay in between. The germline CDR1 and CDR2 sequences are MGHRA and YSYEKL. CDR3 DNA sequence: TGCGCCAGCAGCCAGGCCCAGGGCGGTAACACTGAAGCTTTCTTT. It specifies CASSQAQGGNTEAFF.

Many counts were recorded for this clonotype. The genes are TRBV6-1 and TRBJ2-3, with a tentative D call TRBD1 (5 bases). Per the germline V gene, CDR1 is MNHNS and CDR2 is SASEGT. The germline V and J ends were trimmed by 8 bases and 4 bases, with 16 bases remaining between them. The CDR3 has 14 amino acids. CDR3 coding DNA: TGTGCCAGCGAAACAGGCCTAGGGGCAGATACGCAGTATTTT. Protein sequence: CASETGLGADTQYF.

The CDR3 DNA follows: TGTGCCAGCAGTTCAAGGGAGGATGAGCAGTTCTTC. This translates into CASSSREDEQFF. The chain combines TRBV6-4 with TRBJ2-1, with D perhaps TRBD2 (6 bases). Germline V lookup: CDR1 MRHNA, CDR2 SNTAGT. The CDR3 extends over 12 amino acids. V lost 5 bases and J 8 bases, leaving 10 bases between the germline ends.

This clonotype has just a few counts. The gene calls are TRBV6-1 and TRBJ2-3, with 7 bases lining up with TRBD1. This CDR3 contains 16 residues. Germline-derived CDR1 and CDR2 are MNHNS and SASEGT. Trimming removed 1 base from V and 4 bases from J; junction bases left unmatched: 8. CDR3: CASSEGLGGLSDTQYF. CDR3 sequence (DNA): TGTGCCAGCAGTGAAGGCCTAGGGGGCCTGTCAGATACGCAGTATTTT.

This clonotype was detected only a few times. The rearrangement joins TRBV12-3 or TRBV12-4 to TRBJ2-7, with D uncertain. There are 15 residues in the CDR3. V lost 5 bases to trimming and J lost 4 bases, with 18 bases between them. The CDR3: CASSHHTDGPYEQYF. The CDR3 region has the DNA TGTGCCAGCAGTCACCACACCGATGGCCCTTACGAGCAGTACTTC.